These 22 T cell receptor beta chains originate from one sample sequenced in a study of blood T cell repertoires in COVID-19. Measured with immunoSEQ multiplex PCR; TCRdb has only the in-frame clones, and not every one. The sample records some 30,000 clones, around 90% being singletons. The sample consisted of peripheral blood. The receptor source for this set is a man aged 50-60 years with active COVID-19.

The rearrangement joins TRBV7-2 to TRBJ2-5, with TRBD2 matching 8 bases. CDR3 length: 16 amino acids. The germline CDR1 and CDR2 sequences are SGHTA and FQGNSA. V lost 5 bases and J lost 2; bases outside the gene matches: 10. CDR3 region: CASSSTSGGVQETQYF. DNA of the CDR3: TGTGCCAGCAGCAGTACCAGCGGGGGAGTACAAGAGACCCAGTACTTC.

This clone was seen once. The genes are TRBV19 and TRBJ1-1, with unresolved D. Germline loops: CDR1 LNHDA, CDR2 SQIVND (reference sequence). This CDR3 has 15 amino acids. Trimming left V 7 bases short and J 4 bases short, with 19 bases between. The chain's CDR3 is CASTNQASLGTEAFF. The DNA for the CDR3 is TGTGCCAGTACCAACCAAGCGTCTCTGGGCACTGAAGCTTTCTTT.

The CDR3 loop is CASSLRSGNEKLFF. DNA of the CDR3: TGTGCCAGCAGCTTGAGGTCAGGGAATGAAAAACTGTTTTTT. The chain joins TRBV5-6 to TRBJ1-4; TRBD1 might be the D (5 bases). Germline V lookup: CDR1 SGHDT, CDR2 YYEEEE. Trimming took 1 base from V and 5 from J, leaving 9 bases between them. The CDR3 runs to 14 residues.

The V gene is TRBV7-9, the J gene TRBJ2-2; TRBD2 agrees at 10 bases. The germline V gene encodes CDR1 SEHNR and CDR2 FQNEAQ (reference sequence). The junction had 11 bases not matched to a gene; V was cut back by 5 bases and J by 2 bases. The CDR3 is made up of 18 amino acids. In DNA form, the CDR3 reads TGTGCCAGCAGCCCTTGGGCTAGCGGGAGATCTAACACCGGGGAGCTGTTTTTT. It is translated as CASSPWASGRSNTGELFF.

The chain links TRBV12-3 or TRBV12-4 to TRBJ1-1, with TRBD1 as a possible D gene (5 bases). V lost 5 bases to trimming and J lost 8 bases, with 15 bases between them. The CDR3 totals 13 residues. CDR3 sequence reads: CASSGGDLFEAFF. The CDR3 DNA follows: TGTGCCAGCAGTGGGGGGGACCTTTTCGAAGCTTTCTTT.

This chain joins TRBV28 and TRBJ2-3, with 8 bases aligning to TRBD1. Unmatched junction bases numbered 10, after V lost 5 bases and J lost 6 bases. Germline CDR1 and CDR2: MDHEN and SYDVKM. The length of the CDR3 is 15 residues. The CDR3 region has the DNA TGTGCCAGCAGTCCCCACAGACAGGGGTCCGATACGCAGTATTTT. Translated: CASSPHRQGSDTQYF.

The chain is built from TRBV2 and TRBJ2-3, with 8 positions matching TRBD2. The V gene's germline CDR1 is SNHLY and CDR2 FYNNEI. The CDR3 spans 15 residues. With 3 bases clipped from V and 2 bases from J, the junction kept 4 bases outside the gene matches. The CDR3 is CASSERGLATDTQYF. The CDR3 DNA follows: TGTGCCAGCAGTGAGAGAGGACTAGCCACAGATACGCAGTATTTT.

The V gene is TRBV5-5, the J gene TRBJ1-2, with D uncertain. This CDR3 is built from 14 residues. From germline, CDR1 is SGHKS and CDR2 YYEKEE (reference sequence). The V end was cut by 4 bases, the J end by 0 bases, with 10 bases between. The CDR3, as DNA: TGTGCCAGCAGCCTCAGGTTAGCTAACTATGGCTACACCTTC. It translates to CASSLRLANYGYTF.

This chain uses TRBV2 with TRBJ2-7; the match to TRBD2 covers 8 bases. The germline V gene encodes CDR1 SNHLY and CDR2 FYNNEI. The CDR3 covers 16 residues. Trimming at V came to 7 bases and at J to 3 bases, leaving 14 bases not matched to a gene. The CDR3 is CASNIPAGLGSYEQYF. CDR3 DNA: TGTGCCAGCAATATCCCCGCGGGACTAGGCAGCTACGAGCAGTACTTC.

This chain joins TRBV7-8 and TRBJ1-6; 12 bases match TRBD1. V lost 0 bases and J lost 7; bases outside the gene matches: 7. Germline-derived CDR1 and CDR2 are SGHVS and FQNEAQ. This CDR3 comprises 18 residues. The chain's CDR3 is CASSLAAGTGGPNSPLHF. CDR3 in DNA: TGTGCCAGCAGCTTAGCGGCCGGGACAGGGGGCCCAAATTCACCCCTCCACTTT.

The chain is built from TRBV3-1 (or the pseudogene TRBV3-2) and TRBJ2-7; 8 positions match TRBD2. After removal of 6 bases from V and 1 base from J, the junction contained 5 bases not matched to a gene. The CDR3 sequence is 14 residues long. The germline CDR1 and CDR2 sequences are LGHDT and YNNKEL (reference sequence). CDR3 residues: CASRPASGSYEQYF. The DNA of the CDR3 is TGTGCCAGCAGGCCGGCTAGCGGGTCCTACGAGCAGTACTTC.

This chain joins TRBV16 and TRBJ2-3, with 8 bases aligning to TRBD2. J was trimmed by 5 bases and V by 4 bases; bases with no gene match: 8. The length of the CDR3 is 15 residues. Germline V gene sequence: CDR1 KGHSY, CDR2 FQNENV. The CDR3 region has the DNA TGTGCCAGCAGCCCCCGGAGAGCGGGGGAAGATACGCAGTATTTT. This encodes CASSPRRAGEDTQYF.

This chain uses TRBV20-1 with TRBJ1-2; D gene unclear. The germline CDR1 and CDR2 sequences are DFQATT and SNEGSKA (reference sequence). This CDR3 is built from 12 residues. V gave up 3 bases and J gave up 1 base, with 6 bases separating them. The CDR3 DNA reads TGCAGTGCTAGTCCCAGTAACTATGGCTACACCTTC. Protein sequence: CSASPSNYGYTF.

The chain employs TRBV10-1 and TRBJ2-1, with 14 bases matching TRBD2. Germline assignment: CDR1 WNHNN and CDR2 SYGVQD (reference sequence). CDR3 length: 16 residues. The J segment lost 7 bases and the V segment lost 3 bases, leaving 5 bases of the junction unmatched. The chain's CDR3 is CASSDRTSGRFNEQFF. The DNA of the CDR3 is TGCGCCAGCAGTGACCGGACTAGCGGGAGGTTTAATGAGCAGTTCTTC.

The rearrangement links TRBV7-2 to TRBJ1-4, with 8 bases fitting TRBD1. V lost 5 bases to trimming and J lost 7 bases; unmatched junction nucleotides: 12. Looked up from germline, CDR1 is SGHTA and CDR2 is FQGNSA. The CDR3 spans 16 residues. CDR3 in amino acids: CASSPAAQGAFEKLFF. The CDR3 nucleotides read TGTGCCAGCAGCCCGGCGGCTCAGGGGGCCTTTGAAAAACTGTTTTTT.

The chain is built from TRBV15 and TRBJ2-1, with D maybe TRBD2 (5 bases). V was trimmed by 0 bases and J by 1 base, leaving 16 bases between them. The CDR3 runs 18 residues. CDR1 and CDR2 from the germline V gene are LNHNV and YYDKDF (reference sequence). CDR3 nucleotides: TGTGCCACCAGCAGAGATCGGGCTAGCAGCTCGTCCTACAATGAGCAGTTCTTC. Protein product: CATSRDRASSSSYNEQFF.

V gene TRBV5-1 combines with J gene TRBJ1-3; TRBD1 matches 9 bases. The CDR3 is 16 residues long. Unmatched junction bases numbered 9, after V lost 4 bases and J lost 4 bases. Germline V gives CDR1 SGHRS, CDR2 YFSETQ. CDR3 amino acids: CASSVDRGGSGNTIYF. CDR3 coding DNA: TGCGCCAGCAGCGTGGACAGGGGTGGCTCGGGAAACACCATATATTTT.

The CDR3 reads CASSHAGQGAGELFF. As DNA, the CDR3 is TGTGCCAGCAGTCACGCGGGACAGGGGGCCGGGGAGCTGTTTTTT. The chain uses TRBV5-4 and TRBJ2-2; 11 positions agree with TRBD1. There are 15 residues in the CDR3. Germline trimming cut 5 bases from V and 6 bases from J; bases unmatched to any gene: 6. Germline V lookup: CDR1 SGHNT, CDR2 YYREEE (reference sequence).

The chain uses TRBV5-1 and TRBJ1-3; D remains ambiguous. V lost 4 bases and J 4 bases, leaving 15 bases between the germline ends. The V gene's germline CDR1 is SGHRS and CDR2 YFSETQ. The CDR3 consists of 15 residues. CDR3 bases: TGCGCCAGCAGCCGGAACGAGGGAAGCGGAAACACCATATATTTT. This gives the protein CASSRNEGSGNTIYF. Full variable domain (rest looked up from reference TRBV5-1 and TRBJ1-3): KAGVTQTPRYLIKTRGQQVTLSCSPISGHRSVSWYQQTPGQGLQFLFEYFSETQRNKGNFPGRFSGRQFSNSRSEMNVSTLELGDSALYLCASSRNEGSGNTIYFGEGSWLTVV.

The chain recombines TRBV6-5 with TRBJ2-4; 9 positions match TRBD1. The CDR3 has 14 amino acids. The J segment lost 7 bases and the V segment lost 5 bases, leaving 6 bases of the junction unmatched. Looked up from germline, CDR1 is MNHEY and CDR2 is SVGAGI. The CDR3 DNA is TGTGCCAGCAGTCTCGGGACAGGGCTGAACATTCAGTACTTC. This sequence encodes CASSLGTGLNIQYF.

J is TRBJ1-1 and V is TRBV6-5, with D hard to call. The germline V and J ends were trimmed by 2 bases and 1 base, with 11 bases remaining between them. The CDR3 totals 15 residues. Germline V gene lookup returns CDR1 MNHEY and CDR2 SVGAGI. CDR3 sequence reads: CASSYRNSANTEAFF. The CDR3 bases are TGTGCCAGCAGTTACAGGAACAGTGCGAACACTGAAGCTTTCTTT.

This clone was detected only once. This chain's CDR3 is CASSIEGGQYNEQFF. CDR3 nucleotides: TGTGCCAGTAGTATAGAGGGGGGGCAATACAATGAGCAGTTCTTC. The rearrangement joins TRBV19 to TRBJ2-1; D may be TRBD2 (7 bases). The CDR3 contains 15 residues. Deletions cut 0 bases from V and 4 bases from J, with 10 bases between. The germline CDR1 and CDR2 sequences are LNHDA and SQIVND (reference sequence).